This T cell receptor (beta chain) was captured in a study of shared clonotypes between healthy human individuals. Repertoires were generated with immunoSEQ multiplex PCR, while TCRdb's copy carries only in-frame clones and drops some. Of roughly 2.1 million clones listed, just over 90% were seen once; the top ten hold around 1.7%. The naive CD8 subset, CD45RO-negative cells positively selected for CCR7, excluded terminally differentiated effector memory CD45RA+ cells. CDR1 SGHRS and CDR2 YFSETQ come from the germline V gene. This CDR3 is built from 16 residues. Trimming took 0 bases from V and 1 from J; bases not matched to a gene: 6.

The rearrangement joins TRBV5-1 to TRBJ2-7, with 8 bases aligning to TRBD2. Input material: naive CD8+ T cells from PBMCs. The sequence came from a man aged 18-30 years in good health. Some clones in this sample may be carry-over from other donors' samples. The CDR3 loop is CASSLAEASGSYEQYF. The CDR3 DNA reads as TGCGCCAGCAGCTTGGCCGAGGCTAGCGGGTCCTACGAGCAGTACTTC.